This T cell receptor beta chain was observed in a study of blood T cell repertoires in COVID-19 (dated by TCRdb to about 2020). Context from the whole study: Collaborator samples came from the United States, Italy and Spain and covered acute and convalescent phases of COVID-19. The samples were drawn from two sources: the first 160 participants of the ongoing ImmuneRACE study, and approximately 1,300 subjects contributed by 6 global collaborators. The prospective study material was composed of cDNA or gDNA derived from T cells, B-cell-depleted T cells, or PBMCs. The dataset comprised deeply sampled blood TCRbeta repertoires from subjects exposed to, actively infected with, or recovered from COVID-19. A de-identified subject ID, COVID-19 status, age in years and sex were almost always included in the sample metadata. Where available, HLA class I and class II types were taken from metadata supplied by the sample provider and were not determined by assay-based typing. The repertoires were released in a freely available public database meant as a resource for research on the immune response to SARS-CoV-2. The full study reports these points: How much clinical and demographic metadata was included differed by source and by participant, and the metadata was provided uncurated.

About this clone itself: This clone's antigen is unknown. No per-base quality is available; no much larger clone lies one base away.

The immunoSEQ Assay, a bias-controlled multiplex PCR, was used to amplify TCRbeta CDR3 regions from genomic DNA. The original methods were these. The number of nucleated cells in each sample was estimated by amplification of reference gene primers within the assay. To quantify the absolute abundance of each unique TCRbeta CDR3 rearrangement, sequence reads were collapsed and filtered. Productive Simpson clonality was computed per sample as the square root of Simpson's diversity index over productive rearrangements. TCRdb obtained this table from immuneACCESS and retained in-frame rearrangements with V and J assigned. These tables miss some clones; where compared with another copy, unresolved V genes account for less than half of the shortfall, and the remainder is unexplained. V and J calls and clone size are those listed in that table; D and trimming were worked out from the DNA. For this sample there are approximately 200,000 clones; roughly 81% appear just once. The top ten constitute approximately 12% of the sample.

V is reduced by 3 bases and J by 5 bases, leaving a spacing of 14 bases between them. The germline V gene provides CDR1 SGDLS and CDR2 YYNGEE. Its CDR3 holds 14 amino acids, cysteine through phenylalanine. Of the read, only the CDR3 DNA is kept; its 42 bases are in frame from base 1. One collaborating source in Seattle enrolled patients while the patients were actively infected and followed the patients over time throughout the course of disease. Collaborating institutions collected whole blood in K2EDTA tubes following their own protocols. For TCRbeta analysis, collaborator samples were shipped as frozen whole blood, as isolated PBMCs, or as DNA extracted from either sample type.

Sequences were obtained from peripheral blood. The sequence came from a woman older than 75 with COVID-19, enrolled during active disease. Here the chain combines TRBV9 and TRBJ1-1, with TRBD1 perhaps the D gene, on 5 matching bases. Here the CDR3 is given as CASSERAGRTEAFF. The bases read TGTGCCAGCAGCGAGAGGGCAGGGAGGACTGAAGCTTTCTTT. Reference TRBV9 and TRBJ1-1 proteins supply the regions before and after the CDR3; the full variable domain is: DSGVTQTPKHLITATGQRVTLRCSPRSGDLSVYWYQQSLDQGLQFLIQYYNGEERAKGNILERFSAQQFPDLHSELNLSSLELGDSALYFCASSERAGRTEAFFGQGTRLTVV.